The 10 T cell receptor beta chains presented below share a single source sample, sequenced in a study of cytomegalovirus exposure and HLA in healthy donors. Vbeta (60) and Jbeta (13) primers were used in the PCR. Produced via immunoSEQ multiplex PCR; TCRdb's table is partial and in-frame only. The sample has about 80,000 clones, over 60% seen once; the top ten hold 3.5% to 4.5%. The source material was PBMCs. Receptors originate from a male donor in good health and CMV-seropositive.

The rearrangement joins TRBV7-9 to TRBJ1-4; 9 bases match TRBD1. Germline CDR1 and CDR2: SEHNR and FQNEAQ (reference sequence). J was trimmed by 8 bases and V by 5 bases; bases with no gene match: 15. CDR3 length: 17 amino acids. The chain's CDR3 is CASSTFIGGQGGEKLFF. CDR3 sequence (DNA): TGTGCCAGCAGCACCTTTATTGGGGGACAGGGAGGCGAAAAACTGTTTTTT.

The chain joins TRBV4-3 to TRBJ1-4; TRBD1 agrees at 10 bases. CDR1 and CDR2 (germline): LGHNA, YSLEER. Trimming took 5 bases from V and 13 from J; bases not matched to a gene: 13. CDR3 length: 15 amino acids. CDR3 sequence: CASSSGGDRGSSLFF. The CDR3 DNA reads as TGCGCCAGCAGCTCCGGCGGGGACAGGGGATCGTCACTGTTTTTT.

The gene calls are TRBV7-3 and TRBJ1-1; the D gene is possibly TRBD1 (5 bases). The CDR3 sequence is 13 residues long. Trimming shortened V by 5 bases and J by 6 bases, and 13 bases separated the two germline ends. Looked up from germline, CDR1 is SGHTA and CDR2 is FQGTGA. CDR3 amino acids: CASSPRGRAEAFF. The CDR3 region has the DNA TGTGCCAGCAGCCCCCGGGGGAGGGCTGAAGCTTTCTTT.

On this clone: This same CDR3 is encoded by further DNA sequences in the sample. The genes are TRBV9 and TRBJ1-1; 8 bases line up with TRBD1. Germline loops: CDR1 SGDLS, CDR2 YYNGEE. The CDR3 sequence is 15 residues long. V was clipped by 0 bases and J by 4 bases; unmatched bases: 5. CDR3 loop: CASSVGDRPGTEAFF. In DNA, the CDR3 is TGTGCCAGCAGCGTAGGGGACAGGCCGGGCACTGAAGCTTTCTTT.

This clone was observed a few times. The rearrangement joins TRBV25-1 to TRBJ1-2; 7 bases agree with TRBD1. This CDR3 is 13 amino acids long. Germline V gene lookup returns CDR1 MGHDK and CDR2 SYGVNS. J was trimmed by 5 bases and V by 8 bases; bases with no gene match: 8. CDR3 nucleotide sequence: TGTGCCAGCCCCTATGACAGGGAATATGGCTACACCTTC. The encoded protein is CASPYDREYGYTF.

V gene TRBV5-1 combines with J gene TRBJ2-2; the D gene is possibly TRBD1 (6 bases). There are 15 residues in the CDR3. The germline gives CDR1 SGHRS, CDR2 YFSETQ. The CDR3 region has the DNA TGCTCTAGCAGCTTCACAGGGAGTGGCACCGGGGAGCTGTTTTTT. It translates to CSSSFTGSGTGELFF.

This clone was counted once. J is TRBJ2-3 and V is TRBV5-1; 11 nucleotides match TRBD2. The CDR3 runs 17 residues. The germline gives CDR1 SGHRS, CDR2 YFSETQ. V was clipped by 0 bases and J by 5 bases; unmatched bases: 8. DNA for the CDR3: TGCGCCAGCAGCTTGGCCGTAGCGGGAGGGCCCCAAGATACGCAGTATTTT. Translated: CASSLAVAGGPQDTQYF.

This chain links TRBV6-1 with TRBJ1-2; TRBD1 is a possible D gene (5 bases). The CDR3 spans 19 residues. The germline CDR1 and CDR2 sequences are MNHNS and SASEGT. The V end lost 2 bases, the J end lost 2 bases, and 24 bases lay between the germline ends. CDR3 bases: TGTGCCAGCAGTGAACCGCCAGGGTGGGGTGTTGCCACAAACTATGGCTACACCTTC. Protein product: CASSEPPGWGVATNYGYTF.

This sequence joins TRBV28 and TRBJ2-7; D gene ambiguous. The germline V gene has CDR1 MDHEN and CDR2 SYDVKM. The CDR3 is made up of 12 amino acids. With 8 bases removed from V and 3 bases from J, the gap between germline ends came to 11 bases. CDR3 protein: CASRTSSYEQYF. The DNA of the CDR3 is TGTGCCAGCCGAACGTCGAGCTACGAGCAGTACTTC.

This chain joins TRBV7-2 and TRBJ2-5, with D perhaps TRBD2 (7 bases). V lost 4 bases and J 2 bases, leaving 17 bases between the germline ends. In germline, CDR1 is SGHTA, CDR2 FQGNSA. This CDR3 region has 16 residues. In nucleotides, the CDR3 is TGTGCCAGCAGCTGGGGAGGGGGGGCCTTACAAGAGACCCAGTACTTC. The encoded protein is CASSWGGGALQETQYF.